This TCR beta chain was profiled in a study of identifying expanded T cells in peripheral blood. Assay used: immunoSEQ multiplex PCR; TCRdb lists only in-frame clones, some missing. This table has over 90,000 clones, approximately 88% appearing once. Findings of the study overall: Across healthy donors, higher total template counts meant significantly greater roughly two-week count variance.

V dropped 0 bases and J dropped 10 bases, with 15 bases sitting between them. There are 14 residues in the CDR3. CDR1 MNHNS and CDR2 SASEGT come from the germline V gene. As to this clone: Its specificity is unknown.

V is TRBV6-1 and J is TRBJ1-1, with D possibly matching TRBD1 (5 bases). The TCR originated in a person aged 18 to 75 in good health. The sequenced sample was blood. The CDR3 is CASSEALSEGRAFF. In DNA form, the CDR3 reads TGTGCCAGCAGTGAAGCGCTTTCGGAGGGGAGAGCTTTCTTT.